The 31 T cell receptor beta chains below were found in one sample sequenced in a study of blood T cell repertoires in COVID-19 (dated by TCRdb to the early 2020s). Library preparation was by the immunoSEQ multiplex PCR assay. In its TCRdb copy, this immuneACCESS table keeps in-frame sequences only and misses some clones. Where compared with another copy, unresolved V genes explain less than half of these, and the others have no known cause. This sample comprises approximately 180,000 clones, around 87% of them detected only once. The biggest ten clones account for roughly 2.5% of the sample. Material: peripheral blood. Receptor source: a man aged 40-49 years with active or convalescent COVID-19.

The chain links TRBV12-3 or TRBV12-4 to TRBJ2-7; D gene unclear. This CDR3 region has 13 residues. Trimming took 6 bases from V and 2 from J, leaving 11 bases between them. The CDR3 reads CASRETNTYEQYF. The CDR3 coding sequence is TGTGCCAGCAGGGAGACCAATACCTACGAGCAGTACTTC.

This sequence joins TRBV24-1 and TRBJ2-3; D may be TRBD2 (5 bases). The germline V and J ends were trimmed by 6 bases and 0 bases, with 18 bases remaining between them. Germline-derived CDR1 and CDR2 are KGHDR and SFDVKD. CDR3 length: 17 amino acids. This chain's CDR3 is CATSKAQLAGSTDTQYF. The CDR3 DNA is TGTGCCACCAGTAAGGCCCAGCTAGCTGGGAGCACAGATACGCAGTATTTT.

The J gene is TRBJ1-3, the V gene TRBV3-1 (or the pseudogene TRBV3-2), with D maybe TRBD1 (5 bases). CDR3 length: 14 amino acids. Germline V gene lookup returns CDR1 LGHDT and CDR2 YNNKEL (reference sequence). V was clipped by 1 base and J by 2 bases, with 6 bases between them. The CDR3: CASSQGGAGNTIYF. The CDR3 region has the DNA TGTGCCAGCAGCCAAGGGGGGGCTGGAAACACCATATATTTT.

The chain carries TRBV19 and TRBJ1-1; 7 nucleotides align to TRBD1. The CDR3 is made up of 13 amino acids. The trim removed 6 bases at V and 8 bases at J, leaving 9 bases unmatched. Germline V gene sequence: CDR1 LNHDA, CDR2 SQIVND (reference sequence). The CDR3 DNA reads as TGTGCCAGTAGCAACCCTCCGGGACAGGAAGCTTTCTTT. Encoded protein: CASSNPPGQEAFF.

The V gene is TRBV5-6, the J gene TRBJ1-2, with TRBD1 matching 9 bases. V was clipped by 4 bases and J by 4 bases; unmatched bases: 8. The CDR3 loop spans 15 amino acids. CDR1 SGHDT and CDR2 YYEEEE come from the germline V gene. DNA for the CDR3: TGTGCCAGCAGCGACTCGGGACAGGGTTCCTATGGCTACACCTTC. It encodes CASSDSGQGSYGYTF.

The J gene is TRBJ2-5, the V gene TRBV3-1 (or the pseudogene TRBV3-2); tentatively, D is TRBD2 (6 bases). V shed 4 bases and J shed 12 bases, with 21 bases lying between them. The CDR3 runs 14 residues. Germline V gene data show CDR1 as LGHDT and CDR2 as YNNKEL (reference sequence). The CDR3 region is CASSPRDRTGGEYF. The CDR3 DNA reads TGTGCCAGCAGCCCCCGGGACCGGACGGGCGGGGAGTACTTC.

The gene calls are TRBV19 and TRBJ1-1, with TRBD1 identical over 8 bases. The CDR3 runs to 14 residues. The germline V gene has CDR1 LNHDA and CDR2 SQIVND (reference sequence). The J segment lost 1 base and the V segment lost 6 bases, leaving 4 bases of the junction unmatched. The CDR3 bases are TGTGCCAGTAGGGTGGGACAGGCGAACACTGAAGCTTTCTTT. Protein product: CASRVGQANTEAFF.

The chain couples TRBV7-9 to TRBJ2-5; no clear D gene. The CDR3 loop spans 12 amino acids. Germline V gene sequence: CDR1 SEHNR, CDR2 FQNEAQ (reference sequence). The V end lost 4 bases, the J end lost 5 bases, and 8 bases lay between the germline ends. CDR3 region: CASSSQLETQYF. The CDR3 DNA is TGTGCCAGCAGCTCACAGCTGGAGACCCAGTACTTC.

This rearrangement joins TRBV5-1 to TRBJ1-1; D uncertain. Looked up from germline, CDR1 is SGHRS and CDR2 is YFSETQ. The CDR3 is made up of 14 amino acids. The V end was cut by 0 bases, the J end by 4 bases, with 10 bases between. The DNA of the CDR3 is TGCGCCAGCAGCTTGGATCCGGGGAGCACTGAAGCTTTCTTT. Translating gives CASSLDPGSTEAFF.

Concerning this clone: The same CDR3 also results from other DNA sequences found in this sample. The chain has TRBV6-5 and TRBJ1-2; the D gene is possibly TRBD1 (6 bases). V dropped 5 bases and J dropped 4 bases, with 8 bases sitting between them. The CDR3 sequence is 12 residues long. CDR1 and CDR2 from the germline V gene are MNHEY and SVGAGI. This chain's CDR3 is CASSPDSYGYTF. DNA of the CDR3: TGTGCCAGCAGTCCGGACAGCTATGGCTACACCTTC.

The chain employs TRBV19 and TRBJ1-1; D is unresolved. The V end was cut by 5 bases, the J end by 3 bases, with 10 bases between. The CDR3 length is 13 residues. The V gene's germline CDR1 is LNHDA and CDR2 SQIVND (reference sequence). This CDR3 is CASSLRRDTEAFF. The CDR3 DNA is TGTGCCAGTAGTTTGAGGAGGGACACTGAAGCTTTCTTT.

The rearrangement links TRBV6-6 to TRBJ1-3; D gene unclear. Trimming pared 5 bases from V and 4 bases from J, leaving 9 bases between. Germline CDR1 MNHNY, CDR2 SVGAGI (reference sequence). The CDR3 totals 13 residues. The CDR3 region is CASSPRVGNTIYF. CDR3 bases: TGTGCCAGCAGTCCCCGCGTAGGAAACACCATATATTTT.

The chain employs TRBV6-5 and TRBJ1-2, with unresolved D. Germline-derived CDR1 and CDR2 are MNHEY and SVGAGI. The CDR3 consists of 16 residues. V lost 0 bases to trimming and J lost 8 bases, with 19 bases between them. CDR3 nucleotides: TGTGCCAGCAGTTACTCGGCGGTCCGATCCTTCGGAGGCTACACCTTC. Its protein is CASSYSAVRSFGGYTF.

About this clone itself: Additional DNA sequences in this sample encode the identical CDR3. The CDR3 loop reads CASSKVGWQGAGETQYF. The DNA for the CDR3 is TGTGCCAGCAGCAAAGTGGGATGGCAGGGGGCGGGTGAGACCCAGTACTTC. The chain carries TRBV21-1 and TRBJ2-5; the D call of TRBD1 is as the table states it, not checked on the DNA. TRBV21-1 is labeled a pseudogene. The CDR3 consists of 17 residues.

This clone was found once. The DNA for the CDR3 is TGCAGCGTGAAAACAGAGGGCCGTGATTCACCCCTCCACTTT. It yields the protein CSVKTEGRDSPLHF. The chain links TRBV29-1 to TRBJ1-6; D gene uncertain. CDR3 size: 14 residues. Trimming removed 6 bases at V and 8 bases at J, with 17 bases between. Germline lookup yields CDR1 SQVTM and CDR2 ANQGSEA.

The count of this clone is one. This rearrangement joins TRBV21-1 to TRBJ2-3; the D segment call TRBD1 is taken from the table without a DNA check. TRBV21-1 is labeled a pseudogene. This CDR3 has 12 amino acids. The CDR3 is CASSKGPDTQYF. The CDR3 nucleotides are TGTGCCAGCAGCAAAGGGCCAGATACGCAGTATTTT.

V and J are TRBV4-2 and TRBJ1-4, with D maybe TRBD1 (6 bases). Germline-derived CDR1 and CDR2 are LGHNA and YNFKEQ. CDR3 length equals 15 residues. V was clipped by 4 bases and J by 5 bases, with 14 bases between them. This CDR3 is CASSLGRGGNEKLFF. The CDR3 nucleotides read TGTGCCAGCAGCCTTGGGAGGGGGGGAAATGAAAAACTGTTTTTT.

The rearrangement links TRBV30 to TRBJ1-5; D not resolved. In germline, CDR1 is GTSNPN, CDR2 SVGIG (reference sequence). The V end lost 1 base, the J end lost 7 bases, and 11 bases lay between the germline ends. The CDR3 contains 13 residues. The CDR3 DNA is TGTGCCTGGAGTGGAGGGAACGACCAGCCCCAGCATTTT. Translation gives CAWSGGNDQPQHF.

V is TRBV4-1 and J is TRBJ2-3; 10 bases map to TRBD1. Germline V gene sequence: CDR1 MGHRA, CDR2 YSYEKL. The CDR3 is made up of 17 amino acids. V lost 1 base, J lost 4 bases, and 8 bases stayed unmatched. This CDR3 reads CASSQVGRDRGADTQYF. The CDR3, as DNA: TGCGCCAGCAGCCAAGTGGGCCGGGACAGGGGTGCAGATACGCAGTATTTT.

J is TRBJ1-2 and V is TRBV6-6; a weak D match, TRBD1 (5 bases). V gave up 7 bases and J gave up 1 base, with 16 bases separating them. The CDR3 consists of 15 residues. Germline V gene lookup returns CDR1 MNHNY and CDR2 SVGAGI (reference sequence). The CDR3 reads CASTQGAPLNYGYTF. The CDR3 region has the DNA TGTGCCAGCACCCAGGGCGCACCCCTTAACTATGGCTACACCTTC.

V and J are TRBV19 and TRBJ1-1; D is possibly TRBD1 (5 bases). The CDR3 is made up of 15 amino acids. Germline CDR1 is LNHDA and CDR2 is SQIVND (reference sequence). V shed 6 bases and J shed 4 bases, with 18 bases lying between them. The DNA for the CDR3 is TGTGCCAGTAGGGGACCGGGACTTCGGACCACTGAAGCTTTCTTT. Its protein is CASRGPGLRTTEAFF.

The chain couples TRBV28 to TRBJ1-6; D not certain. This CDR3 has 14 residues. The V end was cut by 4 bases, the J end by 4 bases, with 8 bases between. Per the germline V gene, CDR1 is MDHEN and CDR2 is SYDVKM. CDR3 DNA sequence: TGTGCCAGCAGTTCCCCACAGTATAATTCACCCCTCCACTTT. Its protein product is CASSSPQYNSPLHF.

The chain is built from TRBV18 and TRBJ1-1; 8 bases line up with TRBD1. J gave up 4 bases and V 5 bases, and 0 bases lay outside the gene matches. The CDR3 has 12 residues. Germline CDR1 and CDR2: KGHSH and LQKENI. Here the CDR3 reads CASSTGGTEAFF. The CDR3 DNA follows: TGTGCCAGCTCAACAGGGGGCACTGAAGCTTTCTTT.

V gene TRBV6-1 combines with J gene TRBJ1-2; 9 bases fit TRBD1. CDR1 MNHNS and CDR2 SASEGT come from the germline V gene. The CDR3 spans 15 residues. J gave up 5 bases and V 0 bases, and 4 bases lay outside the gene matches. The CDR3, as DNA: TGTGCCAGCAGTGAAGCAACAGGGGGCAAGTATGGCTACACCTTC. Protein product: CASSEATGGKYGYTF.

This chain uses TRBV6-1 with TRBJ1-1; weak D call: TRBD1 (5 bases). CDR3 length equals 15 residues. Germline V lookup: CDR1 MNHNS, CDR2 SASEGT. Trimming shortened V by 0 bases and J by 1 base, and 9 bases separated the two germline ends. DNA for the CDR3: TGTGCCAGCAGTGAAGCGGAGCAGGGGAACACTGAAGCTTTCTTT. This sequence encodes CASSEAEQGNTEAFF.

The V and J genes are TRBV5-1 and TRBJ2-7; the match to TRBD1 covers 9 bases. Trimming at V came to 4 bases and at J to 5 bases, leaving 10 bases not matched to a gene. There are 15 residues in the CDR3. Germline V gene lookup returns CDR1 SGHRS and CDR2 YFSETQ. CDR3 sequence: CASSNTGTGFHEQYF. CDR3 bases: TGCGCCAGCAGCAATACCGGGACAGGGTTCCACGAGCAGTACTTC.

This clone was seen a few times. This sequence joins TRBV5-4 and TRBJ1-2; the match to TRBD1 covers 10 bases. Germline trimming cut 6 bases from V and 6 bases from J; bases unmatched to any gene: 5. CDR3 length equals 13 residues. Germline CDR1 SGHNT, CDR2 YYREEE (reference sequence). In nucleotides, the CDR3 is TGTGCCAGCAACGACAGGGGGCCGGATGGCTACACCTTC. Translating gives CASNDRGPDGYTF.

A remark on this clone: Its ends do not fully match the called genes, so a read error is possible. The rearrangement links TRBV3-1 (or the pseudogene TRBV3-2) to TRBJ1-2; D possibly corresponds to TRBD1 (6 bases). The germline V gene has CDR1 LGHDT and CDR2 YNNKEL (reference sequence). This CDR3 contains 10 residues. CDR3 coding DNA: TGTGCCAGCAGCTACGGACAGATAGTCTTC. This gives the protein CASSYGQIVF.

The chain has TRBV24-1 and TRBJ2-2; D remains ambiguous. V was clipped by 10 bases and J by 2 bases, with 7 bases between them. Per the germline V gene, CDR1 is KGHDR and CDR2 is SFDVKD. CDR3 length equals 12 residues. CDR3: CATYSNTGELFF. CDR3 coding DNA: TGTGCCACTTATAGTAACACCGGGGAGCTGTTTTTT.

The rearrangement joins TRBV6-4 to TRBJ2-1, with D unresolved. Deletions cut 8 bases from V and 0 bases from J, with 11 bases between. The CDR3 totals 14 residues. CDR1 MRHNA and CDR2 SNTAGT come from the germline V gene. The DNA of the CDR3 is TGTGCCAGCGCCGTCTCGAGCTCCTACAATGAGCAGTTCTTC. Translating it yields CASAVSSSYNEQFF.

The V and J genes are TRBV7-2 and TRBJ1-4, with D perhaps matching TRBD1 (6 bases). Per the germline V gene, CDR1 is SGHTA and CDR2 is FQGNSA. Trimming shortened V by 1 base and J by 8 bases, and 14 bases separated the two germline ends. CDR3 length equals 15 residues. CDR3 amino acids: CASSLEGQPREKLFF. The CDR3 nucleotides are TGTGCCAGCAGCTTAGAGGGACAACCGCGGGAAAAACTGTTTTTT. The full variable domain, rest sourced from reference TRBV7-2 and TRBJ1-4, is GAGVSQSPSNKVTEKGKDVELRCDPISGHTALYWYRQSLGQGLEFLIYFQGNSAPDKSGLPSDRFSAERTGGSVSTLTIQRTQQEDSAVYLCASSLEGQPREKLFFGSGTQLSVL.